These 21 T cell receptor beta chains were all obtained from the same sample, sequenced in a study of OX40 agonist ivuxolimab in advanced cancers. The method was immunoSEQ multiplex PCR; TCRdb's version includes in-frame clones alone and lacks a portion of them. The profile shows about 16,000 clones, 80% to 95% of them singletons. This sample comprised CD4+ or CD8+ T cells sorted from blood, obtained in a trial of the OX40 agonist ivuxolimab. The receptors originated from an adult with an advanced solid tumor such as melanoma, head and neck, liver or kidney cancer.

The rearrangement uses TRBV19 and TRBJ1-2; 12 nucleotides match TRBD1. The germline CDR1 and CDR2 sequences are LNHDA and SQIVND (reference sequence). J was trimmed by 7 bases and V by 3 bases; bases with no gene match: 6. The CDR3 is 15 amino acids. For the CDR3, the DNA is TGTGCCAGTAGTATCTTGGGGACAGGGGGCGGTGGCTACACCTTC. This codes for CASSILGTGGGGYTF.

Only one count was recorded for this clone. The genes are TRBV10-3 and TRBJ1-2, with D possibly matching TRBD1 (5 bases). This CDR3 comprises 19 residues. Germline CDR1 is ENHRY and CDR2 is SYGVKD. The V end lost 0 bases, the J end lost 0 bases, and 20 bases lay between the germline ends. The chain's CDR3 is CAISESKSQGTPPNYGYTF. The CDR3 region has the DNA TGTGCCATCAGTGAGTCGAAATCGCAGGGAACCCCCCCTAACTATGGCTACACCTTC.

The chain uses TRBV11-3 and TRBJ1-2; weak D call: TRBD1 (5 bases). Germline-derived CDR1 and CDR2 are SGHNT and YENEEA. This CDR3 spans 16 amino acids. The ends were cut back, 5 bases at V and 9 bases at J, with 25 bases in the middle. CDR3 in amino acids: CASSASTGTEALRYTF. CDR3 sequence (DNA): TGTGCCAGCAGCGCGAGCACCGGGACGGAGGCTCTACGCTACACCTTC. The entire variable domain, with the rest obtained from reference TRBV11-3 and TRBJ1-2, is as follows: EAGVVQSPRYKIIEKKQPVAFWCNPISGHNTLYWYLQNLGQGPELLIRYENEEAVDDSQLPKDRFSAERLKGVDSTLKIQPAELGDSAVYLCASSASTGTEALRYTFGSGTRLTVV.

This clone showed up just once. The chain has TRBV6-1 and TRBJ2-1, with 12 bases aligning to TRBD2. Germline CDR1 MNHNS, CDR2 SASEGT. This CDR3 is built from 18 residues. V lost 1 base and J lost 1; bases outside the gene matches: 5. CDR3 in amino acids: CASSEDASGRGSYNEQFF. CDR3 sequence (DNA): TGTGCCAGCAGTGAAGATGCTAGCGGGAGGGGGTCCTACAATGAGCAGTTCTTC.

About this clone itself: Without the conserved terminal phenylalanine or tryptophan, this CDR3 likely stems from a read error. The DNA is omitted, as the CDR3 cannot be located on it reliably, and the CDR3 follows TCRdb's listing. The chain is built from TRBV19 and TRBJ1-1; TRBD1 was called by the table and not checked on the DNA. The CDR3 numbers 14 amino acids, ends counted. Per the germline V gene, CDR1 is LNHDA and CDR2 is SQIVND (reference sequence). CDR3 residues: CASSIDSGRSVNFP.

This chain joins TRBV6-5 and TRBJ2-7; 10 nucleotides match TRBD2. After removal of 4 bases from V and 5 bases from J, the junction contained 11 bases not matched to a gene. There are 16 residues in the CDR3. The germline V gene has CDR1 MNHEY and CDR2 SVGAGI. Here the CDR3 reads CASSSVLSGRRHEQYF. CDR3 sequence (DNA): TGTGCCAGCAGTTCTGTCCTTAGCGGGAGGCGGCACGAGCAGTACTTC.

This chain uses TRBV27 with TRBJ1-2, with D hard to call. This CDR3 contains 15 residues. V was clipped by 9 bases and J by 4 bases, with 21 bases between them. Germline loops: CDR1 MNHEY, CDR2 SMNVEV (reference sequence). CDR3 coding DNA: TGTGCCAGTTCACTCGGGCCCCCAGGATTCTATGGCTACACCTTC. Encoded protein: CASSLGPPGFYGYTF.

The CDR3 nucleotides are TGTGCCAGCAGCTCCCAGGGGGGGATTGAAGCTTTCTTT. It yields the protein CASSSQGGIEAFF. The gene calls are TRBV7-9 and TRBJ1-1, with 7 bases identical to TRBD1. V lost 4 bases to trimming and J lost 7 bases; unmatched junction nucleotides: 6. The CDR3 contains 13 residues. Germline V gives CDR1 SEHNR, CDR2 FQNEAQ (reference sequence).

The chain combines TRBV5-1 with TRBJ2-7; 16 bases are a match to TRBD2. Looked up from germline, CDR1 is SGHRS and CDR2 is YFSETQ. This CDR3 region has 15 residues. The V segment lost 3 bases and the J segment 7 bases; nucleotides outside the gene matches: 4. This chain's CDR3 is CASSSGTSGREEQYF. In DNA, the CDR3 is TGCGCCAGCAGCTCCGGGACTAGCGGGAGGGAGGAGCAGTACTTC.

The chain is built from TRBV10-3 and TRBJ2-2, with 9 bases matching TRBD2. CDR3 length: 16 amino acids. The J segment lost 0 bases and the V segment lost 7 bases, leaving 6 bases of the junction unmatched. Germline values: CDR1 ENHRY, CDR2 SYGVKD. CDR3 amino acids: CAITPLAGPNTGELFF. DNA of the CDR3: TGTGCCATCACACCACTAGCGGGCCCGAACACCGGGGAGCTGTTTTTT.

The chain uses TRBV6-6 and TRBJ2-5, with 7 bases matching TRBD2. After removal of 4 bases from V and 5 bases from J, the junction contained 10 bases not matched to a gene. This CDR3 has 15 residues. Germline loops: CDR1 MNHNY, CDR2 SVGAGI (reference sequence). In DNA, the CDR3 is TGTGCCAGCAGTTTCAGTGCGGGAGTCGGGGAGACCCAGTACTTC. It encodes CASSFSAGVGETQYF.

The chain combines TRBV7-9 with TRBJ1-6; a possible D gene is TRBD1 (6 bases). CDR1 is SEHNR, CDR2 FQNEAQ, per germline (reference sequence). CDR3 size: 16 residues. Trimming removed 5 bases from V and 0 bases from J, with 11 bases in between. The CDR3 loop is CASSPTGSSYNSPLHF. The DNA for the CDR3 is TGTGCCAGCAGCCCTACAGGGAGCTCCTATAATTCACCCCTCCACTTT.

CDR3 sequence: CASSLGRPEINEQFF. CDR3 DNA: TGTGCCAGCAGCTTGGGGCGGCCCGAGATCAATGAGCAGTTCTTC. The rearrangement links TRBV5-6 to TRBJ2-1; D not certain. CDR3 size: 15 residues. Trimming cost V 0 bases and J 6 bases, with 13 bases left between them. Germline CDR1 is SGHDT and CDR2 is YYEEEE. Drawing the rest from reference TRBV5-6 and TRBJ2-1, the complete variable domain is DAGVTQSPTHLIKTRGQQVTLRCSPKSGHDTVSWYQQALGQGPQFIFQYYEEEERQRGNFPDRFSGHQFPNYSSELNVNALLLGDSALYLCASSLGRPEINEQFFGPGTRLTVL.

This sequence joins TRBV27 and TRBJ2-1, with D uncertain. The germline CDR1 and CDR2 sequences are MNHEY and SMNVEV (reference sequence). The CDR3 consists of 11 residues. V lost 4 bases to trimming and J lost 5 bases, with 3 bases between them. The CDR3, as DNA: TGTGCCAGCAGTTACAACAATGAGCAGTTCTTC. The encoded protein is CASSYNNEQFF.

This clone was counted only a few times. This chain uses TRBV5-4 with TRBJ2-1; unclear D gene. The V gene lost 9 bases and the J gene lost 0 bases, with 16 bases spanning the gap. This CDR3 comprises 15 residues. Per germline, CDR1 SGHNT and CDR2 YYREEE (reference sequence). CDR3 coding DNA: TGTGCCATCCAAACGGACGAGAGCTCCTACAATGAGCAGTTCTTC. It encodes CAIQTDESSYNEQFF.

V and J are TRBV25-1 and TRBJ1-6, with D perhaps matching TRBD1 (6 bases). CDR3 length equals 18 residues. Looked up from germline, CDR1 is MGHDK and CDR2 is SYGVNS. V lost 2 bases to trimming and J lost 7 bases, with 21 bases between them. The chain's CDR3 is CASSEGVRGTRGNSPLHF. The CDR3 DNA sequence: TGTGCCAGCAGTGAAGGGGTCAGGGGCACCCGTGGGAATTCACCCCTCCACTTT.

This clone was counted a single time. The chain combines TRBV7-9 with TRBJ2-5, with D uncertain. The J call is uncertain, as TRBJ2-7 better fits the DNA end. The CDR3 is 12 amino acids. The V gene's germline CDR1 is SEHNR and CDR2 FQNEAQ (reference sequence). The CDR3 loop reads CASSLKVYEQYF. CDR3 nucleotide sequence: TGTGCCAGCAGCTTGAAGGTCTACGAGCAGTACTTC.

This clone showed up just a few times. The chain links TRBV2 to TRBJ2-7; tentatively, D is TRBD1 (5 bases). Germline lookup yields CDR1 SNHLY and CDR2 FYNNEI. Between the trimmed V and J ends, which lost 7 bases and 0 bases, there was a span of 16 bases. The CDR3 sequence is 15 residues long. CDR3 bases: TGTGCCAGCACCCAGACAGCCTTAAGCTCCTACGAGCAGTACTTC. Encoded protein: CASTQTALSSYEQYF.

The chain joins TRBV9 to TRBJ2-2; TRBD2 might be the D (6 bases). Germline CDR1 and CDR2: SGDLS and YYNGEE. This CDR3 is built from 14 residues. Trimming stripped 4 bases from V and 5 bases from J, with 12 bases between. CDR3 sequence: CASSPVRGTGELFF. The CDR3 DNA reads TGTGCCAGCAGCCCCGTACGGGGGACCGGGGAGCTGTTTTTT.

The rearrangement uses TRBV18 and TRBJ1-2; possibly TRBD1 for D (5 bases). Germline V gives CDR1 KGHSH, CDR2 LQKENI. CDR3 length equals 14 residues. V was cut by 3 bases and J by 3 bases, with 11 bases left in between. The CDR3 loop reads CASSPLTAHYGYTF. DNA for the CDR3: TGTGCCAGCTCACCGTTGACAGCCCACTATGGCTACACCTTC.

This chain joins TRBV19 and TRBJ1-4; 7 bases fit TRBD1. The CDR3 spans 16 residues. The germline CDR1 and CDR2 sequences are LNHDA and SQIVND (reference sequence). The J segment lost 7 bases and the V segment lost 5 bases, leaving 13 bases of the junction unmatched. This CDR3 reads CASSSGLTGQFEKLFF. In DNA, the CDR3 is TGTGCCAGTAGTTCTGGATTGACAGGGCAATTTGAAAAACTGTTTTTT. The whole variable domain, filled in from reference TRBV19 and TRBJ1-4, reads DGGITQSPKYLFRKEGQNVTLSCEQNLNHDAMYWYRQDPGQGLRLIYYSQIVNDFQKGDIAEGYSVSREKKESFPLTVTSAQKNPTAFYLCASSSGLTGQFEKLFFGSGTQLSVL.